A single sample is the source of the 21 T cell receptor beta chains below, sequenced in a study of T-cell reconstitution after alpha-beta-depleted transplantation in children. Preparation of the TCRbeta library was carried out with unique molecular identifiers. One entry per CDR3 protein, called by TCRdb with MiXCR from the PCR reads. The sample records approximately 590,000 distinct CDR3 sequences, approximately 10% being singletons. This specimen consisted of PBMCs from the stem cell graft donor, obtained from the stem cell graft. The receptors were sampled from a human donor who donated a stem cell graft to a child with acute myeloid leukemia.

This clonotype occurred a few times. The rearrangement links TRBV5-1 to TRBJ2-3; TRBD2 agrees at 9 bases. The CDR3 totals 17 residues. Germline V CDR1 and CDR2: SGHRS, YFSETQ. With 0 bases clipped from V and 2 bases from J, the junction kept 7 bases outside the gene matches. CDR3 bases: TGCGCCAGCAGCTTGGGTCCGGCTAGCGGGACCACAGATACGCAGTATTTT. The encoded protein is CASSLGPASGTTDTQYF.

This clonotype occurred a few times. CDR3: CATSRDRSSYEQYF. The CDR3 DNA follows: TGTGCCACCAGCAGGGACAGGTCCTCCTACGAGCAGTACTTC. The J gene is TRBJ2-7, the V gene TRBV15; TRBD1 agrees at 7 bases. V dropped 3 bases and J dropped 0; count of bases not matched to a gene: 2. In germline, CDR1 is LNHNV, CDR2 YYDKDF (reference sequence). This CDR3 contains 14 residues.

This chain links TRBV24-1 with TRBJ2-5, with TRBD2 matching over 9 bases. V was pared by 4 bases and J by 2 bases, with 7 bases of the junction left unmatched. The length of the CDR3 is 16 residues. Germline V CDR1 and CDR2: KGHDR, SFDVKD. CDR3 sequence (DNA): TGTGCCACCAGTGACGCACTAGCGGGCACACAAGAGACCCAGTACTTC. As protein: CATSDALAGTQETQYF.

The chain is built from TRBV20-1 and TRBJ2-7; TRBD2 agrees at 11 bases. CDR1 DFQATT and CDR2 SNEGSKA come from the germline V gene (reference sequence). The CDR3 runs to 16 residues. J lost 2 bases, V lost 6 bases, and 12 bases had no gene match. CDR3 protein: CSARGLAGGSPYEQYF. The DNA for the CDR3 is TGCAGTGCCCGAGGGCTAGCGGGAGGTTCCCCCTACGAGCAGTACTTC.

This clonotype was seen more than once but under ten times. The CDR3 DNA reads as TGTGCCAGCAGCCAGCGGGACAGGGGGCCCCGTGAAGCTTTCTTT. Translation gives CASSQRDRGPREAFF. The genes are TRBV14 and TRBJ1-1; 12 nucleotides align to TRBD1. This CDR3 comprises 15 residues. The trim removed 3 bases at V and 7 bases at J, leaving 6 bases unmatched. Germline CDR1 is SGHDN and CDR2 is FVKESK.

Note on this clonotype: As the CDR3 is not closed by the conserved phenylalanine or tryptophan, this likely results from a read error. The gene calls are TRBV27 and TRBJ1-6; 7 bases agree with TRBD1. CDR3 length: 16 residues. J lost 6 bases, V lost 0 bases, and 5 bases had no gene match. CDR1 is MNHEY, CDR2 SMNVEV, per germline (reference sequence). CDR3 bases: TGTGCCAGCAGTTTATCGAAGGGGGCCCCTAATTCACCCCTCCACGTT. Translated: CASSLSKGAPNSPLHV.

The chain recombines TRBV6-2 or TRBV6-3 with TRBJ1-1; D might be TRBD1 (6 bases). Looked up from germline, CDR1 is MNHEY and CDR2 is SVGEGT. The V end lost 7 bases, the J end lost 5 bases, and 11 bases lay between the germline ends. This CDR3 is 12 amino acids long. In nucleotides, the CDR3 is TGTGCCAGCATCGGGGGCGGGACTGAAGCTTTCTTT. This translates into CASIGGGTEAFF.

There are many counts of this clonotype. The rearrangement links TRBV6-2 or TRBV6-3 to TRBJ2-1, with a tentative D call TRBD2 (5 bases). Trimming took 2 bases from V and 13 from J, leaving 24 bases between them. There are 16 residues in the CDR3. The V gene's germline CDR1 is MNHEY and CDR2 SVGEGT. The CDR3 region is CASSYTTAGYQTTQFF. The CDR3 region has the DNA TGTGCCAGCAGTTACACCACTGCGGGCTACCAAACAACCCAGTTCTTC.

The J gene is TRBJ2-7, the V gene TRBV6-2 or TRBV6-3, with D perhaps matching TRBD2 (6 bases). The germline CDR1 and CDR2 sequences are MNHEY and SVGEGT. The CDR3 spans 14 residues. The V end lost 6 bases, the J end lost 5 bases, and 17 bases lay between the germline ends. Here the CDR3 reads CASSLYRGYNEQYF. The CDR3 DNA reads TGTGCCAGCAGCCTCTATCGGGGGTACAACGAGCAGTACTTC.

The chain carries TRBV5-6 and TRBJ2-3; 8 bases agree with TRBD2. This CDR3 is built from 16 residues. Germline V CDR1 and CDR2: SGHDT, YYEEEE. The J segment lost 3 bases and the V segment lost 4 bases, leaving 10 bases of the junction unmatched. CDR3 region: CASSLPKSGSTDTQYF. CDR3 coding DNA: TGTGCCAGCAGCCTCCCAAAAAGCGGGAGTACAGATACGCAGTATTTT.

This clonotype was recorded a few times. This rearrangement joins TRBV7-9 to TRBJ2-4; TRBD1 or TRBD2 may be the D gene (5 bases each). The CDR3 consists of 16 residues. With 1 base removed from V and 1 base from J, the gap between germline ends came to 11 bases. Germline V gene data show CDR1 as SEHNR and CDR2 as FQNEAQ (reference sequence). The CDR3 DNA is TGTGCCAGCAGCTTAGGAGGGGCCGGGGCCAAAAACATTCAGTACTTC. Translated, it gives CASSLGGAGAKNIQYF.

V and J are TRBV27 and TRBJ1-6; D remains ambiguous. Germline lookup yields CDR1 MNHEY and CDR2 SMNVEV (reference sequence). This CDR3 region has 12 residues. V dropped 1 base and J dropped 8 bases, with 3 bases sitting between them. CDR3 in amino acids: CASSLLDSPLHF. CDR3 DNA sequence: TGTGCCAGCAGTTTATTGGATTCACCCCTCCACTTT.

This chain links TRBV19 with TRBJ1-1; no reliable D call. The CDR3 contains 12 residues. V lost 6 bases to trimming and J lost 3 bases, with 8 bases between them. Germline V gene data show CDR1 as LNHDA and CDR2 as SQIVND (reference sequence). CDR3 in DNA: TGTGCCAGTAGGTCGGCGGACACTGAAGCTTTCTTT. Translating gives CASRSADTEAFF. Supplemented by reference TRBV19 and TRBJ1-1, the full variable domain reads DGGITQSPKYLFRKEGQNVTLSCEQNLNHDAMYWYRQDPGQGLRLIYYSQIVNDFQKGDIAEGYSVSREKKESFPLTVTSAQKNPTAFYLCASRSADTEAFFGQGTRLTVV.

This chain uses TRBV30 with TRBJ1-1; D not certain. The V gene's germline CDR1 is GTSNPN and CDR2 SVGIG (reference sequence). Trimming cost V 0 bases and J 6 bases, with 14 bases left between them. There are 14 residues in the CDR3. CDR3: CAWSVLGGSPEAFF. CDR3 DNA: TGTGCCTGGAGTGTATTGGGAGGGAGCCCTGAAGCTTTCTTT.

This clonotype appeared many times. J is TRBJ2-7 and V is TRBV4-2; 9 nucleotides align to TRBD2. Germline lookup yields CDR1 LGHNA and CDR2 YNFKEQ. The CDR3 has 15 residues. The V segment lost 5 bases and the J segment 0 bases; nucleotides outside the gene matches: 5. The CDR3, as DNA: TGTGCCAGCAGCGCCACTAGCGGGCGCTCCTACGAGCAGTACTTC. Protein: CASSATSGRSYEQYF.

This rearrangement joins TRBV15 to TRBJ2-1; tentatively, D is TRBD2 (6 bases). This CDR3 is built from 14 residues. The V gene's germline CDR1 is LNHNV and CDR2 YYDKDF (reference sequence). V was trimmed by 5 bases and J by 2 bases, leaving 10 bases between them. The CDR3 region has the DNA TGTGCCACCAGCCTCAAGCGGGCCTACAATGAGCAGTTCTTC. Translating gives CATSLKRAYNEQFF.

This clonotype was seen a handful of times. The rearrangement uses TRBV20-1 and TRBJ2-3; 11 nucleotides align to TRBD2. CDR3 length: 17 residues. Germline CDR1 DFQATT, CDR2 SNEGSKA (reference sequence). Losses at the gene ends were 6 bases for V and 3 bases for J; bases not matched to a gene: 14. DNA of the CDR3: TGCAGTGCAAGACCGGGACTAGCGGACAGAGTAACAGATACGCAGTATTTT. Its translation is CSARPGLADRVTDTQYF.

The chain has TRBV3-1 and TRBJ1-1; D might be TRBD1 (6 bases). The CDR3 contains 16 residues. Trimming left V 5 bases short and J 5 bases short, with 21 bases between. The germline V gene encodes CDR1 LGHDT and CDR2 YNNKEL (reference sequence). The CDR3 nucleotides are TGTGCCAGCAGCTACCCTCGGGGGGCAGATGGGACTGAAGCTTTCTTT. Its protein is CASSYPRGADGTEAFF.

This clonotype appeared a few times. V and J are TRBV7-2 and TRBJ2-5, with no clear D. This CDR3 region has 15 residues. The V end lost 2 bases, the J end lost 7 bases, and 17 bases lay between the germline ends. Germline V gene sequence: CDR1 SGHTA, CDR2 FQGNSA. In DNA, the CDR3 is TGTGCCAGCAGCTTACAACTACCCGGTTTCGGGACCCAGTACTTC. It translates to CASSLQLPGFGTQYF.

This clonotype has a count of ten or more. This chain's CDR3 is CSSLGQFNEQFF. In nucleotides, the CDR3 is TGCAGCTCTCTCGGACAGTTCAATGAGCAGTTCTTC. The chain carries TRBV29-1 and TRBJ2-1, with D tentatively TRBD1 (6 bases). V lost 8 bases to trimming and J lost 6 bases, with 14 bases between them. Looked up from germline, CDR1 is SQVTM and CDR2 is ANQGSEA. The CDR3 is made up of 12 amino acids.

In nucleotides, the CDR3 is TGTGCCAGCAGCCCCCCGGAGGGGCTAAAACTGTTTTTT. Amino acid sequence: CASSPPEGLKLFF. This chain uses TRBV7-9 with TRBJ1-4, with D maybe TRBD1 (5 bases). Germline V gene lookup returns CDR1 SEHNR and CDR2 FQNEAQ (reference sequence). This CDR3 is built from 13 residues. The V and J ends lost 5 bases and 10 bases respectively, with 14 bases between them.